These 24 T cell receptor beta chains were sequenced from one sample in a study of CD8 T cells in ankylosing spondylitis. TCRdb ran MiXCR on the 5' RACE reads and lists one entry per CDR3 protein. Of roughly 42,000 distinct CDR3 sequences in the sample, less than 3.5% were seen once. Sequenced: blood, either unsorted or a sorted T cell fraction (not recorded which). The receptors come from a male donor with ankylosing spondylitis or in good health (not recorded which).

This clonotype was detected ten times or more. The rearrangement uses TRBV9 and TRBJ2-7, with 11 bases that match TRBD1. The CDR3 covers 15 residues. Germline loops: CDR1 SGDLS, CDR2 YYNGEE. V trimming: 1 base; J trimming: 5 bases; junction bases outside the gene matches: 5. The CDR3 DNA reads as TGTGCCAGCAGCGTAACGGACAGGGGGCGCAACGAGCAGTACTTC. Amino acid sequence: CASSVTDRGRNEQYF.

This clonotype was seen at least ten times. The chain uses TRBV9 and TRBJ1-6, with 7 bases lining up with TRBD1. The germline CDR1 and CDR2 sequences are SGDLS and YYNGEE. The CDR3 contains 14 residues. The V and J ends lost 3 bases and 10 bases, in that order; junction bases with no gene match: 7. CDR3 DNA: TGTGCCAGCAGCGCACAGGGGTCGGCGTCACCCCTCCACTTT. It specifies CASSAQGSASPLHF. Complete variable domain (other parts from reference TRBV9 and TRBJ1-6): DSGVTQTPKHLITATGQRVTLRCSPRSGDLSVYWYQQSLDQGLQFLIQYYNGEERAKGNILERFSAQQFPDLHSELNLSSLELGDSALYFCASSAQGSASPLHFGNGTRLTVT.

This clonotype was found many times. V usage is TRBV9 and J usage is TRBJ2-5, with TRBD1 matching 7 bases. CDR1 and CDR2 from the germline V gene are SGDLS and YYNGEE. The CDR3 totals 15 residues. V was clipped by 4 bases and J by 4 bases; unmatched bases: 10. The CDR3 bases are TGTGCCAGCAGCACAGGGACAGCCACGGGAGAGACCCAGTACTTC. It encodes CASSTGTATGETQYF.

This clonotype was picked up many times. This chain links TRBV9 with TRBJ1-2, with 10 bases identical to TRBD1. Looked up from germline, CDR1 is SGDLS and CDR2 is YYNGEE. V dropped 0 bases and J dropped 8; count of bases not matched to a gene: 4. The CDR3 runs to 14 residues. The CDR3, as DNA: TGTGCCAGCAGCGTAGCCCGGACAGGGGGAGGCTACACCTTC. Its translation: CASSVARTGGGYTF.

This clonotype has a count of ten or more. One base away lies a much larger clone, so this may be a sequencing read error. The rearrangement joins TRBV9 to TRBJ2-7; TRBD2 might be the D (6 bases). Germline V gives CDR1 SGDLS, CDR2 YYNGEE. The V end was cut by 0 bases, the J end by 0 bases, with 7 bases between. The length of the CDR3 is 14 residues. The CDR3 sequence: CASSVDGSSYEQYF. The CDR3 DNA reads as TGTGCCAGCAGCGTAGACGGGAGCTCCTACGAGCAGTACTTC.

The chain is built from TRBV21-1 and TRBJ2-1; TRBD1 reflects the table's D call only, with no check against the DNA. TRBV21-1 is flagged as a pseudogene. The CDR3 loop spans 15 amino acids. The CDR3 DNA reads as TGTGCCAGCATTGGCCGGGACAGGGGGGTCAATGAGCAGTTCTTC. Amino acid sequence: CASIGRDRGVNEQFF.

At least ten counts were recorded for this clonotype. The V gene is TRBV9, the J gene TRBJ2-1; the D is unclear. Trimming stripped 0 bases from V and 9 bases from J, with 19 bases between. CDR1 and CDR2 (germline): SGDLS, YYNGEE. The CDR3 extends over 16 amino acids. CDR3 region: CASSVDLVASSFEQFF. The CDR3 coding sequence is TGTGCCAGCAGCGTAGATTTGGTAGCCTCGTCTTTTGAGCAGTTCTTC.

This clonotype has ten or more counts. The chain employs TRBV9 and TRBJ1-1, with D perhaps TRBD1 (6 bases). This CDR3 is 14 amino acids long. Germline V lookup: CDR1 SGDLS, CDR2 YYNGEE. V was cut by 0 bases and J by 5 bases, with 11 bases left in between. DNA for the CDR3: TGTGCCAGCAGCGTAGCTACACAGGGTACTGAAGCTTTCTTT. Its protein is CASSVATQGTEAFF.

This clonotype has ten or more counts. The V call is TRBV9, the J call TRBJ1-2; D may be TRBD1 (6 bases). The CDR3 has 15 amino acids. CDR1 SGDLS and CDR2 YYNGEE come from the germline V gene. V was shortened by 4 bases and J by 4 bases, with 17 bases between the two germline ends. The CDR3 bases are TGTGCCAGCAGCCCTACTACAGGGACTGGCTATGGCTACACCTTC. This sequence encodes CASSPTTGTGYGYTF.

The sample holds many counts of this clonotype. The V gene is TRBV9, the J gene TRBJ2-1, with TRBD2 identical over 7 bases. The CDR3 is made up of 14 amino acids. Looked up from germline, CDR1 is SGDLS and CDR2 is YYNGEE. J gave up 10 bases and V 3 bases, and 10 bases lay outside the gene matches. The CDR3 is CASSERDGGWEQFF. The CDR3, as DNA: TGTGCCAGCAGCGAGCGGGACGGAGGTTGGGAGCAGTTCTTC.

Many counts were recorded for this clonotype. CDR3 in amino acids: CASSVAPSANTDTQYF. As DNA, the CDR3 is TGTGCCAGCAGCGTAGCGCCTAGCGCGAACACAGATACGCAGTATTTT. The chain carries TRBV9 and TRBJ2-3, with D perhaps matching TRBD2 (6 bases). This CDR3 is 16 amino acids long. Between the trimmed V and J ends, which lost 0 bases and 2 bases, there was a span of 13 bases. The germline gives CDR1 SGDLS, CDR2 YYNGEE. The full variable domain, in which reference TRBV9 and TRBJ2-3 provide the parts outside the CDR3, is DSGVTQTPKHLITATGQRVTLRCSPRSGDLSVYWYQQSLDQGLQFLIQYYNGEERAKGNILERFSAQQFPDLHSELNLSSLELGDSALYFCASSVAPSANTDTQYFGPGTRLTVL.

There are many counts of this clonotype. This chain uses TRBV9 with TRBJ2-1, with TRBD2 identical over 8 bases. CDR3 length: 15 residues. Trimming cost V 4 bases and J 6 bases; bases outside gene matches: 9. Germline V gene sequence: CDR1 SGDLS, CDR2 YYNGEE. CDR3 region: CASSPQAGGANEQFF. CDR3 coding DNA: TGTGCCAGCAGCCCCCAGGCGGGAGGAGCCAATGAGCAGTTCTTC.

This clonotype showed up many times. This chain connects TRBV9 to TRBJ2-1, with D possibly being TRBD1 (6 bases). CDR1 SGDLS and CDR2 YYNGEE come from the germline V gene. The CDR3 loop spans 16 amino acids. The V gene lost 0 bases and the J gene lost 2 bases, with 12 bases spanning the gap. In DNA, the CDR3 is TGTGCCAGCAGCGTAGGGACAGCCACAACCTACAATGAGCAGTTCTTC. It translates to CASSVGTATTYNEQFF. Supplemented by reference TRBV9 and TRBJ2-1, the full variable domain reads DSGVTQTPKHLITATGQRVTLRCSPRSGDLSVYWYQQSLDQGLQFLIQYYNGEERAKGNILERFSAQQFPDLHSELNLSSLELGDSALYFCASSVGTATTYNEQFFGPGTRLTVL.

This clonotype was recorded at least ten times. The J gene is TRBJ2-1, the V gene TRBV9; TRBD1 agrees at 7 bases. V was pared by 0 bases and J by 6 bases, with 18 bases of the junction left unmatched. Germline CDR1 is SGDLS and CDR2 is YYNGEE. CDR3 length equals 19 residues. The CDR3 loop reads CASSVGLRQGQSRGNEQFF. The CDR3 DNA sequence: TGTGCCAGCAGCGTAGGTCTAAGACAGGGTCAATCTCGAGGCAATGAGCAGTTCTTC.

This clonotype was observed at least ten times. The chain combines TRBV9 with TRBJ1-1; D is unclear. Trimming shortened V by 0 bases and J by 1 base, and 4 bases separated the two germline ends. The CDR3 has 13 residues. Germline V gene lookup returns CDR1 SGDLS and CDR2 YYNGEE. CDR3 residues: CASSVAQNTEAFF. In DNA, the CDR3 is TGTGCCAGCAGCGTAGCCCAGAACACTGAAGCTTTCTTT.

This clonotype appeared many times. This chain uses TRBV9 with TRBJ2-2; maybe TRBD1 (6 bases). CDR3 size: 13 residues. Germline CDR1 and CDR2: SGDLS and YYNGEE. The V gene lost 3 bases and the J gene lost 5 bases, with 8 bases spanning the gap. The CDR3 sequence: CASSEGVTGELFF. The CDR3 nucleotides read TGTGCCAGCAGCGAGGGGGTTACCGGGGAGCTGTTTTTT.

In this sample, this clonotype turned up many times. This sequence joins TRBV9 and TRBJ2-2, with no clear D. The V gene's germline CDR1 is SGDLS and CDR2 YYNGEE. V was shortened by 0 bases and J by 4 bases, with 13 bases between the two germline ends. The CDR3 totals 16 residues. In DNA form, the CDR3 reads TGTGCCAGCAGCGTAGCTCCTTCTGGGGTCACCGGGGAGCTGTTTTTT. It specifies CASSVAPSGVTGELFF.

The rearrangement links TRBV9 to TRBJ2-3; TRBD2 agrees at 10 bases. The CDR3 spans 16 residues. Unmatched junction bases numbered 9, after V lost 2 bases and J lost 6 bases. Germline CDR1 reads SGDLS; CDR2 reads YYNGEE. The CDR3 DNA reads TGTGCCAGCAGCGTGGGACTAGCGCTCCACTGGGATACGCAGTATTTT. Its protein product is CASSVGLALHWDTQYF.

This clonotype was recorded many times. The chain joins TRBV9 to TRBJ2-3, with D hard to call. Between the trimmed V and J ends, which lost 6 bases and 0 bases, there was a span of 11 bases. CDR3 length: 14 amino acids. CDR1 is SGDLS, CDR2 YYNGEE, per germline. CDR3 sequence reads: CASTPEYSTDTQYF. In DNA, the CDR3 is TGTGCCAGCACCCCCGAATACAGCACAGATACGCAGTATTTT.

The chain has TRBV9 and TRBJ1-3, with TRBD1 matching over 7 bases. This CDR3 region has 16 residues. J lost 0 bases, V lost 4 bases, and 7 bases had no gene match. CDR1 is SGDLS and CDR2 is YYNGEE in the germline V gene. The CDR3: CASSLRTGRSGNTIYF. The CDR3 region has the DNA TGTGCCAGCAGCTTAAGGACAGGCCGCTCTGGAAACACCATATATTTT.

This clonotype was recorded at least ten times. The chain recombines TRBV9 with TRBJ2-4; D tentatively fits TRBD1 or TRBD2 (7 bases each). Germline V lookup: CDR1 SGDLS, CDR2 YYNGEE. Trimming removed 3 bases from V and 7 bases from J, with 11 bases in between. The CDR3 sequence is 13 residues long. CDR3 sequence: CASSAQGGNIQYF. The CDR3 DNA follows: TGTGCCAGCAGCGCGCAGGGGGGGAACATTCAGTACTTC.

This clonotype was recorded at least ten times. V gene TRBV9 combines with J gene TRBJ2-5, with D unclear. Trimming removed 0 bases from V and 5 bases from J, with 8 bases in between. Germline-derived CDR1 and CDR2 are SGDLS and YYNGEE. The CDR3 covers 13 residues. The CDR3 sequence is CASSVESEETQYF. DNA for the CDR3: TGTGCCAGCAGCGTAGAGTCAGAGGAGACCCAGTACTTC.

The sample holds many counts of this clonotype. The chain employs TRBV9 and TRBJ2-3; TRBD2 aligns across 7 bases. Germline CDR1 is SGDLS and CDR2 is YYNGEE. The CDR3 covers 15 residues. After removal of 1 base from V and 4 bases from J, the junction contained 6 bases not matched to a gene. CDR3 amino acids: CASSVKAGRADTQYF. For the CDR3, the DNA is TGTGCCAGCAGCGTAAAAGCGGGAAGGGCAGATACGCAGTATTTT.

The chain is built from TRBV9 and TRBJ2-1, with 9 bases fitting TRBD2. Germline-derived CDR1 and CDR2 are SGDLS and YYNGEE. The CDR3 has 13 amino acids. J gave up 8 bases and V 4 bases, and 4 bases lay outside the gene matches. CDR3 amino acids: CASSRGTSHEQFF. CDR3 bases: TGTGCCAGCAGCCGGGGGACTAGCCATGAGCAGTTCTTC.